This T cell receptor beta chain appears in the sequencing data of a study of human T cells and chemical hapten exposure. MiXCR was run by TCRdb on the RACE reads, yielding one entry per CDR3 protein. The top ten hold around 26% of the sample, which has approximately 43,000 distinct CDR3 sequences, approximately 3.6% seen once. The germline V and J ends were trimmed by 5 bases and 6 bases, with 11 bases remaining between them. This CDR3 has 13 residues. The germline V gene encodes CDR1 SGHTA and CDR2 FQGNSA. This clonotype has at least ten counts. Time point denoted: patch test 1, 2 weeks after DPC sensitization. Sample treatment: therapeutic diphenylcyclopropenone sensitization with weekly scalp DPC. From whole blood left unfractionated, total RNA was extracted.

This receptor was obtained from a man between 45 and 60 years old with alopecia areata. Some clones in this sample may be carry-over from other donors' samples. The chain carries TRBV7-2 and TRBJ1-5, with a possible D match to TRBD1 (5 bases). Sequencing used whole blood, obtained in connection with sensitization to the hapten diphenylcyclopropenone (DPC). CDR3 loop: CASSADSLQPQHF. For the CDR3, the DNA is TGTGCCAGCAGCGCTGACAGCCTTCAGCCCCAGCATTTT.